Listed here is a single TCR beta chain. Sequencing used immunoSEQ multiplex PCR; TCRdb keeps in-frame clones, though not all of them. The sample consists of almost 400,000 clones, more than 75% of them appearing once. Looked up from germline, CDR1 is SGHDN and CDR2 is FVKESK. This CDR3 region has 15 residues. J was trimmed by 7 bases and V by 5 bases; bases with no gene match: 5. The record originates from a study of blood T cell repertoires in COVID-19. Study context: The origin of the acute and convalescent COVID-19 samples was the United States, Italy and Spain.

Patients at the Seattle site were enrolled during active infection and followed longitudinally. Sequencing was done on a sample of peripheral blood. The source of this sequence is a woman aged 55-69 years with COVID-19, enrolled during active disease. V is TRBV14 and J is TRBJ2-3, with TRBD2 identical over 14 bases. DNA for the CDR3: TGTGCCAGCAGCTGGGGACTAGCGGGGGCCAATACGCAGTATTTT. Amino acids: CASSWGLAGANTQYF.